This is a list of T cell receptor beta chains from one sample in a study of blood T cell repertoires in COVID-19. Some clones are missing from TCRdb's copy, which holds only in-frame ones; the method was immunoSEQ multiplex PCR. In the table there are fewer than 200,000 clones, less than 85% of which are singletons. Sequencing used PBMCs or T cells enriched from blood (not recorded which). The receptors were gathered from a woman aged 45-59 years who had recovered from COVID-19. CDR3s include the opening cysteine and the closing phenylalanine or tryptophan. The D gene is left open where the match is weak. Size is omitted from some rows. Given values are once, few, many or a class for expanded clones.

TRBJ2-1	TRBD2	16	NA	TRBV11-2	CASRYRAGGGVDEQFF	TGTGCCAGCAGGTATAGGGCGGGGGGGGGCGTGGATGAGCAGTTCTTC
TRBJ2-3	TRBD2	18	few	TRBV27	CASRPWGLAGMGTDTQYF	TGTGCCAGCAGACCTTGGGGACTAGCGGGAATGGGGACAGATACGCAGTATTTT
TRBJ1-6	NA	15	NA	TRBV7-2	CASSFDNPERSPLHF	TGTGCCAGCAGCTTCGACAACCCCGAGAGATCACCCCTCCACTTT
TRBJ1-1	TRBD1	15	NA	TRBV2	CASSPIGTGERKAFF	TGTGCCAGCAGTCCTATAGGGACAGGGGAAAGGAAAGCTTTCTTT
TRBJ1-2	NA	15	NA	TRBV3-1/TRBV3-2	CASSQEGVRKSGYTF	TGTGCCAGCAGCCAAGAAGGTGTGAGGAAGAGTGGCTACACCTTC
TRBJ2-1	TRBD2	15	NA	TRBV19	CASSIASGRGDEQFF	TGTGCCAGTAGTATTGCCAGCGGGAGAGGAGATGAGCAGTTCTTC
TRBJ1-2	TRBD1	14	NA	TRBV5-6	CASSRRTGRGGYTF	TGTGCCAGCAGCCGTCGGACAGGGAGAGGTGGCTACACCTTC
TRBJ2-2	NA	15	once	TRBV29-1	CSVRSGSGNTGELFF	TGCAGCGTGCGTTCCGGGAGTGGAAACACCGGGGAGCTGTTTTTT
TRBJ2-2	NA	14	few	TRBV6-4	CASSDGDSTGELFF	TGTGCCAGCAGTGACGGGGACTCCACCGGGGAGCTGTTTTTT
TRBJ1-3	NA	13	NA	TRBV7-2	CASSTNSGNTIYF	TGTGCCAGCAGCACCAACAGTGGAAACACCATATATTTT
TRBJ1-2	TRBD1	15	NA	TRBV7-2	CASSFPGQGSYGYTF	TGTGCCAGCAGCTTTCCCGGACAGGGGAGCTATGGCTACACCTTC
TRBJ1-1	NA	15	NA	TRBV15	CATSRDAGVGTEAFF	TGTGCCACCAGCAGAGATGCAGGGGTCGGCACTGAAGCTTTCTTT
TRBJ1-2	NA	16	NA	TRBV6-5	CASSNLQGHLNYGYTF	TGTGCCAGCAGTAACTTACAGGGTCACCTTAACTATGGCTACACCTTC
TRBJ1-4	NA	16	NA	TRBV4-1	CASSQVTFATNEKLFF	TGCGCCAGCAGCCAAGTGACTTTTGCAACTAATGAAAAACTGTTTTTT
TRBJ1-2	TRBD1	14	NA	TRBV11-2	CASSPGQGAWGYTF	TGTGCCAGCAGCCCCGGACAGGGGGCTTGGGGCTACACCTTC
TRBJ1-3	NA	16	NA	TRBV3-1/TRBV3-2	CASSQDPDSSGNTIYF	TGTGCCAGCAGCCAAGATCCAGACAGCTCTGGAAACACCATATATTTT
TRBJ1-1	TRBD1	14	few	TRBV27	CASSPWTGSTEAFF	TGTGCCAGCAGTCCATGGACAGGTTCCACTGAAGCTTTCTTT
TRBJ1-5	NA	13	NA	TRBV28	CASSPRGNQPQHF	TGTGCCAGCAGTCCGAGGGGGAATCAGCCCCAGCATTTT
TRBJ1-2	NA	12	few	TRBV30	CAWSVLRDGYTF	TGTGCCTGGAGTGTACTCAGGGATGGCTACACCTTC
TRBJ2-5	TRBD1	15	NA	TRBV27	CASSRLDRGKETQYF	TGTGCCAGCAGCCGACTTGACAGGGGAAAAGAGACCCAGTACTTC
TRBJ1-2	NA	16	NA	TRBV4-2	CASSQSVQGTVYGYTF	TGTGCCAGCAGCCAAAGCGTACAGGGAACAGTCTATGGCTACACCTTC
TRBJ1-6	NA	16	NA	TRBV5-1	CASSPRPAENNSPLHF	TGCGCCAGCAGCCCCCGCCCCGCAGAAAATAATTCACCCCTCCACTTT
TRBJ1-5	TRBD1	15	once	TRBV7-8	CASSLRQGPSQPQHF	TGTGCCAGCAGCTTACGACAGGGCCCGAGTCAGCCCCAGCATTTT
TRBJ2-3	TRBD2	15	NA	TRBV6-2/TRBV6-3	CASSSSGARTDTQYF	TGTGCCAGCAGTTCTAGCGGGGCTCGCACAGATACGCAGTATTTT
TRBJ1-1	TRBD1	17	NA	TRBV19	CASSIVRQGRRNTEAFF	TGTGCCAGTAGTATAGTTCGACAGGGACGACGGAACACTGAAGCTTTCTTT
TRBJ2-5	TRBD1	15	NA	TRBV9	CASSPGQGRLETQYF	TGTGCCAGCAGCCCGGGACAGGGGCGTTTAGAGACCCAGTACTTC
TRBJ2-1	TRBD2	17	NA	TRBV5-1	CASSPDLSGRAYNEQFF	TGCGCCAGCAGCCCGGACCTTAGCGGGAGGGCCTACAATGAGCAGTTCTTC
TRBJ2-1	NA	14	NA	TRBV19	CASSQQGAHNEQFF	TGTGCCAGTAGCCAACAGGGAGCACACAATGAGCAGTTCTTC
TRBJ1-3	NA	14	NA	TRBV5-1	CASSVEGSGNTIYF	TGCGCCAGCAGCGTAGAGGGCTCTGGAAACACCATATATTTT
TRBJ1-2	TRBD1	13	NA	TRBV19	CASTGTEGYGYTF	TGTGCCAGTACCGGGACAGAGGGCTATGGCTACACCTTC
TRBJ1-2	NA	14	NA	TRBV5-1	CASSLARANYGYTF	TGCGCCAGCAGCTTGGCGCGGGCTAACTATGGCTACACCTTC
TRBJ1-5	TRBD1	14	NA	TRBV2	CASRQGQAREPQHF	TGTGCCAGCAGGCAGGGACAGGCAAGGGAGCCCCAGCATTTT
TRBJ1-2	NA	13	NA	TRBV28	CASRIQGGYGYTF	TGTGCCAGCAGGATACAGGGTGGCTATGGCTACACCTTC
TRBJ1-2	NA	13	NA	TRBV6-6	CASSPRQQYGYTF	TGTGCCAGCAGCCCCAGACAGCAGTATGGCTACACCTTC
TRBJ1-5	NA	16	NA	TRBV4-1	CASSQEGSQSNQPQHF	TGCGCCAGCAGCCAAGAAGGGAGCCAGAGCAATCAGCCCCAGCATTTT
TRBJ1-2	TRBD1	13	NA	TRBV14	CASSQGQSYGYTF	TGTGCCAGCAGCCAGGGACAGTCCTATGGCTACACCTTC
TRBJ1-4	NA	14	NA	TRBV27	CASSLLDPGEKLFF	TGTGCCAGCAGTTTATTAGATCCGGGTGAAAAACTGTTTTTT
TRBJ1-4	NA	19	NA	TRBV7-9	CASSLEVLSGRATNEKLFF	TGTGCCAGCAGCTTAGAGGTGTTGTCAGGGCGTGCAACTAATGAAAAACTGTTTTTT
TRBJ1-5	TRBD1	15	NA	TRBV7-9	CASSHTGTDFQPQHF	TGTGCCAGCAGCCATACCGGGACAGACTTTCAGCCCCAGCATTTT
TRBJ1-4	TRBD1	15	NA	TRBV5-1	CASSLGRGDHEKLFF	TGCGCCAGCAGCTTGGGCAGGGGGGACCATGAAAAACTGTTTTTT
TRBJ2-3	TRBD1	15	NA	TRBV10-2	CASGPDRGSGDTQYF	TGCGCCAGCGGTCCGGACAGGGGGAGTGGGGATACGCAGTATTTT